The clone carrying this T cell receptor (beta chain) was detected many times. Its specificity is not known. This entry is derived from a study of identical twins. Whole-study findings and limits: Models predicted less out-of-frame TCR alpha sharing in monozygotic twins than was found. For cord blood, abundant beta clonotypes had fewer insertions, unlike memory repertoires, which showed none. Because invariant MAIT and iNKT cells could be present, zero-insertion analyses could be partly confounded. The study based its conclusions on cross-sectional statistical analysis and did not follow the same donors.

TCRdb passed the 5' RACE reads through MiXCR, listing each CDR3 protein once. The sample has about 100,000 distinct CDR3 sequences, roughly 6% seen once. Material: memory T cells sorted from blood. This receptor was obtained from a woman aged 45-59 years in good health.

CDR3 residues: CASSQSREGEQYV. Written as DNA, the CDR3 is TGTGCCAGCAGCCAATCCAGGGAGGGCGAGCAGTACGTC. The chain joins TRBV3-1 to TRBJ2-7, with 7 bases fitting TRBD2. The V gene end was trimmed by 2 bases and the J gene end by 6 bases; junction bases not matched to a gene: 4. Germline V gene lookup returns CDR1 LGHDT and CDR2 YNNKEL (reference sequence). This CDR3 contains 13 residues.